The 22 T cell receptor beta chains below all came from one sample that was sequenced in a study of beta chain features in type 1 diabetes. No antigens are known for them. Study results and caveats: Among patients with Type 1 diabetes, TCRB CDR3s were moderately but significantly shorter in every one of the four CD4+ subsets.

The isolated RNA, all of it, was reverse transcribed, so expressed TCRB transcripts were what got sequenced. TCRdb's table, derived via immunoSEQ multiplex PCR, lists solely in-frame clones and lacks some. This table holds 600,000 or so clones, around 12% found once. Sequencing was carried out using naive CD4+ T cells from blood. These TCRs come from a man aged 25-45 years with type 1 diabetes.

Only a few counts were recorded for this clone. V and J are TRBV7-2 and TRBJ1-2; D might be TRBD1 (5 bases). CDR1 is SGHTA and CDR2 is FQGNSA in the germline V gene. V was trimmed by 6 bases and J by 7 bases, leaving 18 bases between them. The CDR3 is 14 amino acids. CDR3: CASSPSAGDFGYTF. CDR3 coding DNA: TGTGCCAGCAGTCCATCGGCCGGGGACTTTGGCTACACCTTC. Full variable domain (outside the CDR3, taken from reference TRBV7-2 and TRBJ1-2): GAGVSQSPSNKVTEKGKDVELRCDPISGHTALYWYRQSLGQGLEFLIYFQGNSAPDKSGLPSDRFSAERTGGSVSTLTIQRTQQEDSAVYLCASSPSAGDFGYTFGSGTRLTVV.

This clone appeared a few times. The gene calls are TRBV9 and TRBJ2-3; 10 bases are a match to TRBD2. With 0 bases clipped from V and 2 bases from J, the junction kept 6 bases outside the gene matches. The germline CDR1 and CDR2 sequences are SGDLS and YYNGEE. CDR3 length: 17 amino acids. Here the CDR3 reads CASSVEFSGGYTDTQYF. The CDR3 nucleotides read TGTGCCAGCAGCGTAGAGTTTAGCGGGGGGTACACAGATACGCAGTATTTT.

In this sample, this clone turned up many times. V and J are TRBV4-3 and TRBJ2-3; 7 bases agree with TRBD1. CDR1 LGHNA and CDR2 YSLEER come from the germline V gene. Losses at the gene ends were 0 bases for V and 4 bases for J; bases not matched to a gene: 7. This CDR3 comprises 16 residues. CDR3 loop: CASSQEVRGTADTQYF. DNA for the CDR3: TGCGCCAGCAGCCAAGAAGTCAGGGGGACCGCAGATACGCAGTATTTT.

This clone has a handful of counts. The J gene is TRBJ1-2, the V gene TRBV7-9; D uncertain. CDR1 is SEHNR, CDR2 FQNEAQ, per germline (reference sequence). The CDR3 spans 12 residues. Trimming pared 3 bases from V and 7 bases from J, leaving 9 bases between. CDR3 sequence: CASSFTLGGYTF. The CDR3 DNA reads TGTGCCAGCAGCTTTACCCTAGGTGGCTACACCTTC.

V gene TRBV7-9 combines with J gene TRBJ2-5; 11 bases line up with TRBD2. This CDR3 has 17 residues. V was pared by 4 bases and J by 7 bases, with 14 bases of the junction left unmatched. Germline values: CDR1 SEHNR, CDR2 FQNEAQ (reference sequence). This CDR3 reads CASSSRLAGSVISTQYF. DNA for the CDR3: TGTGCCAGCAGCTCAAGACTAGCGGGGAGTGTCATATCGACCCAGTACTTC. Looking up the rest from reference TRBV7-9 and TRBJ2-5 gives the full variable domain: DTGVSQNPRHKITKRGQNVTFRCDPISEHNRLYWYRQTLGQGPEFLTYFQNEAQLEKSRLLSDRFSAERPKGSFSTLEIQRTEQGDSAMYLCASSSRLAGSVISTQYFGPGTRLLVL.

This clone was recorded a few times. The junction does not match germline at one end; this may be a read error. J is TRBJ1-2 and V is TRBV23-1, with D unresolved. TRBV23-1 falls under the ORF class, with uncertain function. The CDR3 loop spans 17 amino acids. CDR3 nucleotide sequence: TGCGCCAGCAGCCAATCTATCCGGTCGCTCGCCGGTTATGGCTACACCTTC. It encodes CASSQSIRSLAGYGYTF.

As DNA, the CDR3 is TGTGCCAGCAGCTATAACAGGTTCCAAGAGACCCAGTACTTC. It encodes CASSYNRFQETQYF. The chain is built from TRBV5-6 and TRBJ2-5; D might be TRBD1 (5 bases). Germline V CDR1 and CDR2: SGHDT, YYEEEE. The CDR3 loop spans 14 amino acids. Trimming pared 3 bases from V and 1 base from J, leaving 10 bases between.

The rearrangement joins TRBV5-1 to TRBJ2-1; the match to TRBD2 covers 9 bases. V lost 0 bases and J lost 8; bases outside the gene matches: 9. CDR1 and CDR2 from the germline V gene are SGHRS and YFSETQ. This CDR3 has 16 amino acids. CDR3 in DNA: TGCGCCAGCAGCTTGGTCCCCGGGACTAGCTCCCATGAGCAGTTCTTC. It is translated as CASSLVPGTSSHEQFF.

A few counts support this clone. The chain uses TRBV6-5 and TRBJ2-4, with TRBD1 matching 11 bases. The CDR3 totals 14 residues. V lost 5 bases to trimming and J lost 9 bases; unmatched junction nucleotides: 6. The germline V gene encodes CDR1 MNHEY and CDR2 SVGAGI. The CDR3 is CASSAGQGASIQYF. The CDR3 coding sequence is TGTGCCAGCAGTGCTGGACAGGGGGCGAGCATTCAGTACTTC.

This sequence joins TRBV5-1 and TRBJ2-5; D may be TRBD2 (6 bases). Germline CDR1 SGHRS, CDR2 YFSETQ. The V and J ends lost 0 bases and 1 base respectively, with 10 bases between them. The CDR3 has 15 residues. Here the CDR3 DNA reads TGCGCCAGCAGCTTGGGGGACTCAGTCCAAGAGACCCAGTACTTC. This codes for CASSLGDSVQETQYF. The full variable domain, its missing parts supplied by reference TRBV5-1 and TRBJ2-5, is KAGVTQTPRYLIKTRGQQVTLSCSPISGHRSVSWYQQTPGQGLQFLFEYFSETQRNKGNFPGRFSGRQFSNSRSEMNVSTLELGDSALYLCASSLGDSVQETQYFGPGTRLLVL.

This clone has just a few counts. This chain uses TRBV7-2 with TRBJ2-7, with D unresolved. Germline V gives CDR1 SGHTA, CDR2 FQGNSA. The CDR3 contains 12 residues. V dropped 8 bases and J dropped 7 bases, with 15 bases sitting between them. The CDR3 reads CASELSRQEQYF. The CDR3 DNA reads as TGTGCCAGCGAGCTTAGTCGGCAGGAGCAGTACTTC.

The CDR3 spells CASRRDQVGQPQHF. DNA for the CDR3: TGTGCCAGCAGGAGGGACCAGGTAGGGCAGCCCCAGCATTTT. V usage is TRBV2 and J usage is TRBJ1-5; TRBD1 is a possible D gene (5 bases). Per the germline V gene, CDR1 is SNHLY and CDR2 is FYNNEI. V was pared by 6 bases and J by 7 bases, with 16 bases between. The length of the CDR3 is 14 residues. The full variable domain, its missing parts supplied by reference TRBV2 and TRBJ1-5, is EPEVTQTPSHQVTQMGQEVILRCVPISNHLYFYWYRQILGQKVEFLVSFYNNEISEKSEIFDDQFSVERPDGSNFTLKIRSTKLEDSAMYFCASRRDQVGQPQHFGDGTRLSIL.

This clone was counted a few times. The V gene is TRBV7-9, the J gene TRBJ1-6; 9 bases match TRBD1. This CDR3 is 15 amino acids long. CDR1 is SEHNR, CDR2 FQNEAQ, per germline (reference sequence). The J segment lost 6 bases and the V segment lost 1 base, leaving 1 base of the junction unmatched. CDR3 amino acids: CASSLDRGRNSPLHF. CDR3 nucleotides: TGTGCCAGCAGCTTAGACAGGGGGCGTAATTCACCCCTCCACTTT.

The chain joins TRBV7-2 to TRBJ1-4; D is uncertain. Per germline, CDR1 SGHTA and CDR2 FQGNSA. The CDR3 has 14 amino acids. Trimming removed 5 bases at V and 0 bases at J, with 7 bases between. The CDR3 spells CASSASATNEKLFF. The CDR3, as DNA: TGTGCCAGCAGCGCCTCCGCAACTAATGAAAAACTGTTTTTT.

This clone was observed a few times. V and J are TRBV4-3 and TRBJ1-4; the D gene is possibly TRBD1 (5 bases). Germline CDR1 and CDR2: LGHNA and YSLEER. The germline V and J ends were trimmed by 2 bases and 8 bases, with 12 bases remaining between them. This CDR3 region has 14 residues. CDR3 protein: CASSQFTGDEKLFF. DNA for the CDR3: TGCGCCAGCAGCCAATTCACCGGGGACGAAAAACTGTTTTTT.

The V call is TRBV28, the J call TRBJ1-3, with D uncertain. This CDR3 spans 14 amino acids. Germline V lookup: CDR1 MDHEN, CDR2 SYDVKM. Deletions cut 2 bases from V and 2 bases from J, with 7 bases between. This CDR3 reads CASSLERAGNTIYF. For the CDR3, the DNA is TGTGCCAGCAGTTTAGAGAGAGCTGGAAACACCATATATTTT.

CDR3 protein: CASSQERETQYF. The CDR3 coding sequence is TGTGCCAGCAGCCAAGAGAGGGAGACCCAGTACTTC. The chain combines TRBV7-2 with TRBJ2-5; no firm D call. This CDR3 contains 12 residues. Looked up from germline, CDR1 is SGHTA and CDR2 is FQGNSA. The ends were cut back, 5 bases at V and 5 bases at J, with 9 bases in the middle. Full variable domain (remainder filled in from reference TRBV7-2 and TRBJ2-5): GAGVSQSPSNKVTEKGKDVELRCDPISGHTALYWYRQSLGQGLEFLIYFQGNSAPDKSGLPSDRFSAERTGGSVSTLTIQRTQQEDSAVYLCASSQERETQYFGPGTRLLVL.

In this sample, this clone turned up a few times. The chain is built from TRBV2 and TRBJ2-1; 15 bases line up with TRBD2. V lost 5 bases, J lost 9 bases, and 5 bases stayed unmatched. CDR3 size: 15 residues. The germline CDR1 and CDR2 sequences are SNHLY and FYNNEI. Written as DNA, the CDR3 is TGTGCCAGCAGTCGGACTAGCGGGGGGGCCAGTGAGCAGTTCTTC. It encodes CASSRTSGGASEQFF.

A few counts support this clone. One end of the junction does not line up with germline, which may come from a read error. The V and J genes are TRBV7-2 and TRBJ2-5; 7 bases match TRBD2. CDR1 is SGHTA and CDR2 is FQGNSA in the germline V gene. CDR3 length equals 11 residues. CDR3 residues: CASSSRGEENF. The CDR3 DNA sequence: TGTGCCAGCAGCTCCCGGGGGGAGGAAAACTTC.

This chain connects TRBV5-6 to TRBJ1-6, with a tentative D call TRBD1 (6 bases). Germline CDR1 reads SGHDT; CDR2 reads YYEEEE. This CDR3 region has 15 residues. Trimming took 0 bases from V and 6 from J, leaving 10 bases between them. CDR3 DNA: TGTGCCAGCAGCTTGGCCGTACAGGGTAATTCACCCCTCCACTTT. Its translation is CASSLAVQGNSPLHF.

Remarks on this clone: The identical CDR3 is also encoded by other nucleotide sequences in the sample. The chain has TRBV5-6 and TRBJ2-7; D not resolved. The germline V gene has CDR1 SGHDT and CDR2 YYEEEE. The CDR3 contains 11 residues. V shed 0 bases and J shed 4 bases, with 2 bases lying between them. As DNA, the CDR3 is TGTGCCAGCAGCTTGGCTTACGAGCAGTACTTC. The encoded protein is CASSLAYEQYF.

J is TRBJ2-2 and V is TRBV9, with 9 bases matching TRBD1. Losses at the gene ends were 4 bases for V and 0 bases for J; bases not matched to a gene: 19. The germline V gene has CDR1 SGDLS and CDR2 YYNGEE. This CDR3 region has 21 residues. In DNA, the CDR3 is TGTGCCAGCAGCACACCCATTTCCGGACAGGGGACTCCGTCGAACACCGGGGAGCTGTTTTTT. This gives the protein CASSTPISGQGTPSNTGELFF.